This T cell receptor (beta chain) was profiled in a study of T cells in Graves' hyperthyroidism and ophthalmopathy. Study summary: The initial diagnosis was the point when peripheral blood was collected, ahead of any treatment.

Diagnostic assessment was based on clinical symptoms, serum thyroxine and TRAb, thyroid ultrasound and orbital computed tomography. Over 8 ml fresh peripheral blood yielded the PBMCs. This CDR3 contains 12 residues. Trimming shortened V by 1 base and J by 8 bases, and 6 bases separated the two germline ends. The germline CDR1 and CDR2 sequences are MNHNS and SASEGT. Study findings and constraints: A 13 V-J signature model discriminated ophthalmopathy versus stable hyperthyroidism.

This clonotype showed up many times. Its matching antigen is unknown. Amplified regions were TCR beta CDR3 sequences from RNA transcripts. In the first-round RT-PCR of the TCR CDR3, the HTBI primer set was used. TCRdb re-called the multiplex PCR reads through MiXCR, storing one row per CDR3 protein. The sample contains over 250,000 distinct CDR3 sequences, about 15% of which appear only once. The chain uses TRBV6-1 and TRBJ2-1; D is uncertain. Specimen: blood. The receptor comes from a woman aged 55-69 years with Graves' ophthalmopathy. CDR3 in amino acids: CASSEGWYEQFF. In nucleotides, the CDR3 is TGTGCCAGCAGTGAAGGATGGTATGAGCAGTTCTTC.